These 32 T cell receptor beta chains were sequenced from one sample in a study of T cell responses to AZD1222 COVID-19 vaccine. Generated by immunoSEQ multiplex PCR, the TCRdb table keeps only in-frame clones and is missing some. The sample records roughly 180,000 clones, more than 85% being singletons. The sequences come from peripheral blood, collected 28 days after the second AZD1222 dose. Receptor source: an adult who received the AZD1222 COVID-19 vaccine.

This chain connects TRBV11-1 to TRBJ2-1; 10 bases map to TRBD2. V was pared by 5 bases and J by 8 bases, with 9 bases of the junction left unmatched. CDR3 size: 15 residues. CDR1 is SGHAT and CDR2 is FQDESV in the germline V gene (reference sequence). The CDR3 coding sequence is TGTGCCAGCAGCCTATCTAGCGGGAGTAAGGATGAGCAGTTCTTC. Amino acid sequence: CASSLSSGSKDEQFF. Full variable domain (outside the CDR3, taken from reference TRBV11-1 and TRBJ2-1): EAEVAQSPRYKITEKSQAVAFWCDPISGHATLYWYRQILGQGPELLVQFQDESVVDDSQLPKDRFSAERLKGVDSTLKIQPAELGDSAMYLCASSLSSGSKDEQFFGPGTRLTVL.

CDR3 amino acids: CASSHGDRPSQDTQYF. CDR3 bases: TGTGCCAGTAGTCATGGGGACAGGCCTAGTCAGGATACGCAGTATTTT. This chain links TRBV19 with TRBJ2-3; 8 nucleotides match TRBD1. The CDR3 is 16 residues long. The trim removed 5 bases at V and 6 bases at J, leaving 13 bases unmatched. Germline CDR1 and CDR2: LNHDA and SQIVND (reference sequence).

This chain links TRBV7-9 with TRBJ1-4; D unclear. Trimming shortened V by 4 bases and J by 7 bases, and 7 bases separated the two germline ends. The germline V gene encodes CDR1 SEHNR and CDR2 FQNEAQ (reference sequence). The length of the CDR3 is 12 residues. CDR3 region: CASSSLSEKLFF. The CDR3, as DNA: TGTGCCAGCAGCTCTCTCAGTGAAAAACTGTTTTTT. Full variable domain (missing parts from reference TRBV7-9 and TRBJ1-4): DTGVSQNPRHKITKRGQNVTFRCDPISEHNRLYWYRQTLGQGPEFLTYFQNEAQLEKSRLLSDRFSAERPKGSFSTLEIQRTEQGDSAMYLCASSSLSEKLFFGSGTQLSVL.

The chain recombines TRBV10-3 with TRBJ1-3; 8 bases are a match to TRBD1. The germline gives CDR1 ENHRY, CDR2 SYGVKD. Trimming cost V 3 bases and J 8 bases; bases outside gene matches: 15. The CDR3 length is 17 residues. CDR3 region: CAISDHEEDRDRDTIYF. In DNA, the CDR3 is TGTGCCATCAGTGACCACGAGGAGGACAGGGATAGAGACACCATATATTTT.

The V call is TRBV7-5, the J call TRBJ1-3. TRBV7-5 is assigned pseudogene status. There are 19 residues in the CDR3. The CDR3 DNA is TGTGCCAGAAGCTCCGTTCCGGCCAACTCAAAAAACTCTGGAAACACCATATATTTT. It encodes CARSSVPANSKNSGNTIYF.

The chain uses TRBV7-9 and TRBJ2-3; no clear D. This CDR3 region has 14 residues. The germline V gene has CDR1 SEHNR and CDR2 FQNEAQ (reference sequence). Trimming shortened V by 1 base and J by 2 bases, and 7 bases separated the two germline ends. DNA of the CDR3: TGTGCCAGCAGCTTAGGTCATGCCACAGATACGCAGTATTTT. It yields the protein CASSLGHATDTQYF.

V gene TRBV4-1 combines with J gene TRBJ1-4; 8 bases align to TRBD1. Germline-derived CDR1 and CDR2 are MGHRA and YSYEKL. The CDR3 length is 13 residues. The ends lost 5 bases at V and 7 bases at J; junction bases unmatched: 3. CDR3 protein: CASSGRGLEKLFF. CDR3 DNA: TGCGCCAGCAGCGGCAGGGGGCTTGAAAAACTGTTTTTT.

CDR3 bases: TGTGCCAGCAGTACCGGCAGGGGTCCACCGACAGAGACCCAGTACTTC. Translating gives CASSTGRGPPTETQYF. The V gene is TRBV6-6, the J gene TRBJ2-5; weak D call: TRBD1 (6 bases). The germline CDR1 and CDR2 sequences are MNHNY and SVGAGI (reference sequence). V lost 5 bases and J lost 4, with 20 bases in between. The CDR3 loop spans 16 amino acids.

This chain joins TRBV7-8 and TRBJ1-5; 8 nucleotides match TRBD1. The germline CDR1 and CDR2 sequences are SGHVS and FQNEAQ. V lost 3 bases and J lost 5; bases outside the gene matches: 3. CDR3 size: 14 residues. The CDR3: CASSLSQGDQPQHF. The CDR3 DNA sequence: TGTGCCAGCAGCTTGTCACAGGGGGATCAGCCCCAGCATTTT.

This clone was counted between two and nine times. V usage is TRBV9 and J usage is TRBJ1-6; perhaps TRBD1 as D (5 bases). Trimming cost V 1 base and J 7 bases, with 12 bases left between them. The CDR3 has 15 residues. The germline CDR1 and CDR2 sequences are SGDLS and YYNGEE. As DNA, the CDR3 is TGTGCCAGCAGCGTAAGGGGCGGCAAAAATTCACCCCTCCACTTT. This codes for CASSVRGGKNSPLHF.

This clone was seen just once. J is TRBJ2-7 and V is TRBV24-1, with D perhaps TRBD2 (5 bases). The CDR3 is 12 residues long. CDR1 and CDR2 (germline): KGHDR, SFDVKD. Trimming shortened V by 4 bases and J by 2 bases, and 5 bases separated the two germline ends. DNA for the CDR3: TGTGCCACCAGTGACGGGACCTACGAGCAGTACTTC. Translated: CATSDGTYEQYF.

The CDR3 sequence: CASSLVLGGSYEQYF. The CDR3 DNA is TGCGCCAGCAGCTTGGTTTTAGGAGGGTCCTACGAGCAGTACTTC. The chain recombines TRBV5-1 with TRBJ2-7, with a weak D call TRBD2 (6 bases). With 0 bases removed from V and 1 base from J, the gap between germline ends came to 11 bases. The CDR3 is 15 residues long. Germline values: CDR1 SGHRS, CDR2 YFSETQ.

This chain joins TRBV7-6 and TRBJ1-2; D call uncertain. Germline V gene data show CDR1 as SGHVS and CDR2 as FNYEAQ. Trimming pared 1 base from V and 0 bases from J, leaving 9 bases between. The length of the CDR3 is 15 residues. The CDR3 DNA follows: TGTGCCAGCAGCTTAGACGATGGAGCTAACTATGGCTACACCTTC. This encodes CASSLDDGANYGYTF.

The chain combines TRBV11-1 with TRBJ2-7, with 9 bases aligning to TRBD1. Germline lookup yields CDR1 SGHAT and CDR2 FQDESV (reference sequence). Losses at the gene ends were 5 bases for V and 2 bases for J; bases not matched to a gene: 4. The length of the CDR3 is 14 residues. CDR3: CASSNRGRAYEQYF. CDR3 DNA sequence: TGTGCCAGCAGCAACAGGGGGCGCGCCTACGAGCAGTACTTC. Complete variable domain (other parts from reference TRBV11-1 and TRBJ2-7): EAEVAQSPRYKITEKSQAVAFWCDPISGHATLYWYRQILGQGPELLVQFQDESVVDDSQLPKDRFSAERLKGVDSTLKIQPAELGDSAMYLCASSNRGRAYEQYFGPGTRLTVT.

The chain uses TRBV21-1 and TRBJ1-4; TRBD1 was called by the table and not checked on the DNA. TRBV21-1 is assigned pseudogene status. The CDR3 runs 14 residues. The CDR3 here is CASSKSRTNEKLFF. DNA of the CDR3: TGTGCCAGCAGCAAAAGCAGGACTAATGAAAAACTGTTTTTT.

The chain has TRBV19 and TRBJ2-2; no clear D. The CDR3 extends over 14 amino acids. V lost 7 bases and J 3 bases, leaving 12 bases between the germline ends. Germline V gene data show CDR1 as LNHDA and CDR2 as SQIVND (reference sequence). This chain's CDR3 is CASTTLYHTGELFF. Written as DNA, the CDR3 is TGTGCCAGTACCACCCTTTATCACACCGGGGAGCTGTTTTTT.

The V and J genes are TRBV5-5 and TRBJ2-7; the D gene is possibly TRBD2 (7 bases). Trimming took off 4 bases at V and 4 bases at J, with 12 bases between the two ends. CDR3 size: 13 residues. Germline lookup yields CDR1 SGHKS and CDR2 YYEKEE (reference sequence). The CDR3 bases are TGTGCCAGCAGCCCGGGGGGCTGGTACGAGCAGTACTTC. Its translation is CASSPGGWYEQYF.

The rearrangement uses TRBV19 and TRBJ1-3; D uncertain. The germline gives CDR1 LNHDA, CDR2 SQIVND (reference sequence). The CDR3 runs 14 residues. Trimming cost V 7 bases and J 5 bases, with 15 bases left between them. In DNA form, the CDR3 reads TGTGCCAGTATCGAAGGGCAGAACCGAAACACCATATATTTT. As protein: CASIEGQNRNTIYF.

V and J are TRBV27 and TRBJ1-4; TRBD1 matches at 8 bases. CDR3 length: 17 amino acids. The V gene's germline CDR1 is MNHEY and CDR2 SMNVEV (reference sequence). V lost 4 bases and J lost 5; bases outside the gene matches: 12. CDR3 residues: CASSSFPQGQANEKLFF. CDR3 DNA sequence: TGTGCCAGCAGTTCTTTTCCCCAGGGACAGGCGAATGAAAAACTGTTTTTT.

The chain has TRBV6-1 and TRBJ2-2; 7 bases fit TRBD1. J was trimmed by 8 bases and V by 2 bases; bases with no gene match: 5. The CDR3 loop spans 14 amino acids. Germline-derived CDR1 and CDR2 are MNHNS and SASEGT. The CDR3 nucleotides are TGTGCCAGCAGTGAAAGACAGGGTAGGGGGGAGCTGTTTTTT. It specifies CASSERQGRGELFF.

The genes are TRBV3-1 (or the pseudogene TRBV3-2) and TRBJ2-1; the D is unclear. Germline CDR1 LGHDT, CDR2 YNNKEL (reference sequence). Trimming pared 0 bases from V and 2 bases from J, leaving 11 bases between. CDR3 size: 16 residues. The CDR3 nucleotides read TGTGCCAGCAGCCAAGAAGGGAACTCCCCCTACAATGAGCAGTTCTTC. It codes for CASSQEGNSPYNEQFF.

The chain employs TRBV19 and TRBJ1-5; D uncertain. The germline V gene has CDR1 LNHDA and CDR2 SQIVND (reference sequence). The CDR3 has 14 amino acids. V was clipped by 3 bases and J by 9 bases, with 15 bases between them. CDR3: CASSMKGQELPQHF. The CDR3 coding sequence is TGTGCCAGTAGTATGAAGGGTCAGGAACTGCCCCAGCATTTT.

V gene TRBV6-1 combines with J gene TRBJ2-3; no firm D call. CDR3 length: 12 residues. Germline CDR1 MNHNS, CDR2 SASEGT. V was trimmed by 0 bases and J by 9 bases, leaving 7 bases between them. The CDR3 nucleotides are TGTGCCAGCAGTGAAGCGCGGAAAACGCAGTATTTT. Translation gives CASSEARKTQYF.

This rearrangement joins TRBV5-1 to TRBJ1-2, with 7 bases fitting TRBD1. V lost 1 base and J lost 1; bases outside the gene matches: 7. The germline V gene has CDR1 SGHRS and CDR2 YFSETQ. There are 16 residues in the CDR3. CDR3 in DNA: TGCGCCAGCAGCTTGCGGTCAGGGGGGAGTAACTATGGCTACACCTTC. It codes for CASSLRSGGSNYGYTF.

The CDR3 sequence: CASSNEPGGQYTQYF. The CDR3 DNA reads TGTGCCAGCAGCAACGAACCAGGGGGCCAATATACGCAGTATTTT. This chain joins TRBV6-5 and TRBJ2-3, with 8 bases aligning to TRBD1. V trimming: 6 bases; J trimming: 7 bases; junction bases outside the gene matches: 12. The germline gives CDR1 MNHEY, CDR2 SVGAGI. The CDR3 runs 15 residues.

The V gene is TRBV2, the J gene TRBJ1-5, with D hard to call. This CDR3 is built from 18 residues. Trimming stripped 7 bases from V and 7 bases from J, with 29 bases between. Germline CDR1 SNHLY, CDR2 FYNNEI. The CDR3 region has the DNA TGTGCCAGCAACAATCTCCGGGCGACATCACAGTACCCACAGCCCCAGCATTTT. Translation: CASNNLRATSQYPQPQHF.

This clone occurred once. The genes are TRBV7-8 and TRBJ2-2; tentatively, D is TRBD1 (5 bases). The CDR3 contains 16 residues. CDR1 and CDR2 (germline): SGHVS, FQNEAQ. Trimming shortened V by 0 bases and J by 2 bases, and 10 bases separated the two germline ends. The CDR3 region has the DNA TGTGCCAGCAGCTTAGCGGCAGGGCTCAACACCGGGGAGCTGTTTTTT. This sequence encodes CASSLAAGLNTGELFF. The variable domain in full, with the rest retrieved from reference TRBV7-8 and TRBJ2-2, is GAGVSQSPRYKVAKRGQDVALRCDPISGHVSLFWYQQALGQGPEFLTYFQNEAQLDKSGLPSDRFFAERPEGSVSTLKIQRTQQEDSAVYLCASSLAAGLNTGELFFGEGSRLTVL.

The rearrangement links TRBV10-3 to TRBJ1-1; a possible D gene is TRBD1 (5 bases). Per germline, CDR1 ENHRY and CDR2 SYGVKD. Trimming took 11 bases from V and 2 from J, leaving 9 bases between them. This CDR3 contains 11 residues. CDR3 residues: CASGGNTEAFF. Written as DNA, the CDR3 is TGTGCCTCCGGGGGAAACACTGAAGCTTTCTTT.

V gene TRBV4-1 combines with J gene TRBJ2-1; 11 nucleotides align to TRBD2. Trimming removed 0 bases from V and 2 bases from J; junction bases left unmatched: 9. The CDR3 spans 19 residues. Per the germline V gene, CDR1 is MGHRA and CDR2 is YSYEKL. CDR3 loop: CASSQEWGTSGSPYNEQFF. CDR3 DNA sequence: TGCGCCAGCAGCCAAGAGTGGGGCACTAGCGGGAGCCCCTACAATGAGCAGTTCTTC.

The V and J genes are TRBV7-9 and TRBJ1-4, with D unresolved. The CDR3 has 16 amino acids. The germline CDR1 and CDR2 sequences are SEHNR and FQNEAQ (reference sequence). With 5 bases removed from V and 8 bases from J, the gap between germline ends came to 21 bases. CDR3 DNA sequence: TGTGCCAGCAGCCCGGGAACCGGGGTTGCTAGCGAAAAACTGTTTTTT. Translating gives CASSPGTGVASEKLFF.

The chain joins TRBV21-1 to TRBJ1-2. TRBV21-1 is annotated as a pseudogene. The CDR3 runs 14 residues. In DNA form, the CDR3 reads TGTGCCAGCATGGTCCCCCGGATTAACTATGGCTACACCTTC. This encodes CASMVPRINYGYTF.

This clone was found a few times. The CDR3, as DNA: TGTGCCAGCAGCCAAGAGGGACGGTTCTATGGCTACACCTTC. Its translation is CASSQEGRFYGYTF. The chain uses TRBV3-1 (or the pseudogene TRBV3-2) and TRBJ1-2; D perhaps matches TRBD1 (5 bases). CDR1 is LGHDT and CDR2 is YNNKEL in the germline V gene (reference sequence). V lost 0 bases to trimming and J lost 4 bases, with 9 bases between them. The CDR3 is made up of 14 amino acids.